A selection of T cell receptor beta chains follows, all from one sample in a study of response to subunit inactivated influenza vaccine. Using its own MiXCR run on the RT-PCR reads, TCRdb lists one record per CDR3 protein. The repertoire holds around 790,000 distinct CDR3 sequences, with about 20% as singletons. Material: PBMCs from blood, obtained around 5 days after vaccination. These TCRs come from a man aged 50 or older who received an inactivated influenza vaccine. Each CDR3 is given with its conserved first and last residue. The order of the fields is D gene, V gene, J gene, clone size, CDR3 protein, CDR3 DNA. The D gene is left open where the match is weak. Rows may omit the clone size; those that give it use once, few, many or a size class.

D gene: TRBD1
V gene: TRBV20-1
J gene: TRBJ2-3
clone size: .
CDR3 protein: CSAMGGTGRTDTQYF
CDR3 DNA: TGCAGTGCAATGGGGGGGACAGGGCGAACAGATACGCAGTATTTT

D gene: .
V gene: TRBV2
J gene: TRBJ1-5
clone size: .
CDR3 protein: CASSKNRDSNQPQHF
CDR3 DNA: TGTGCCAGCAGTAAGAACAGGGATAGCAATCAGCCCCAGCATTTT

D gene: TRBD2
V gene: TRBV29-1
J gene: TRBJ2-2
clone size: few
CDR3 protein: CSVGGSGRWSTGELFF
CDR3 DNA: TGCAGCGTTGGAGGTAGCGGGAGATGGAGCACCGGGGAGCTGTTTTTT

D gene: .
V gene: TRBV12-3/TRBV12-4
J gene: TRBJ1-2
clone size: .
CDR3 protein: CASSSGTFYGYTF
CDR3 DNA: TGTGCCAGCAGTTCCGGGACTTTTTATGGCTACACCTTC

D gene: TRBD2
V gene: TRBV10-3
J gene: TRBJ2-1
clone size: .
CDR3 protein: CAIRTSGGEPTRNEQFF
CDR3 DNA: TGTGCCATCAGGACTAGCGGGGGGGAACCAACCCGCAATGAGCAGTTCTTC

D gene: .
V gene: TRBV10-3
J gene: TRBJ2-7
clone size: .
CDR3 protein: CAISEPGTSYEQYF
CDR3 DNA: TGTGCCATCAGTGAGCCCGGGACCTCCTACGAGCAGTACTTC

D gene: .
V gene: TRBV28
J gene: TRBJ2-1
clone size: .
CDR3 protein: CASSSRLVVRLSSYNEQFF
CDR3 DNA: TGTGCCAGCAGTTCAAGACTAGTCGTACGTCTAAGCTCCTACAATGAGCAGTTCTTC

D gene: TRBD1
V gene: TRBV6-5
J gene: TRBJ2-5
clone size: once
CDR3 protein: CASSFPTGTGETQYF
CDR3 DNA: TGTGCCAGCAGTTTCCCGACAGGGACGGGAGAGACCCAGTACTTC

D gene: .
V gene: TRBV20-1
J gene: TRBJ2-3
clone size: .
CDR3 protein: CSASRTRRDTQYF
CDR3 DNA: TGCAGTGCTTCACGGACAAGACGAGATACGCAGTATTTT

D gene: .
V gene: TRBV12-3/TRBV12-4
J gene: TRBJ1-1
clone size: .
CDR3 protein: CASSINRVTEAFF
CDR3 DNA: TGTGCCAGCAGTATCAACAGGGTAACTGAAGCTTTCTTT

D gene: TRBD1
V gene: TRBV12-3/TRBV12-4
J gene: TRBJ1-2
clone size: .
CDR3 protein: CASRGQVYGYTF
CDR3 DNA: TGTGCCAGCAGGGGACAGGTTTACGGCTACACCTTC

D gene: .
V gene: TRBV11-3
J gene: TRBJ2-2
clone size: .
CDR3 protein: CASSSAGNTGELFF
CDR3 DNA: TGTGCCAGCAGCTCAGCAGGGAACACCGGGGAGCTGTTTTTT

D gene: .
V gene: TRBV12-3/TRBV12-4
J gene: TRBJ1-4
clone size: few
CDR3 protein: CASSTHQRSANEKLFF
CDR3 DNA: TGTGCCAGCAGCACCCACCAGCGGTCGGCTAATGAAAAACTGTTTTTT

D gene: .
V gene: TRBV7-9
J gene: TRBJ2-7
clone size: .
CDR3 protein: CASSGRVYEQYF
CDR3 DNA: TGTGCCAGCAGCGGCAGGGTTTACGAGCAGTACTTC

D gene: TRBD2
V gene: TRBV3-1
J gene: TRBJ2-7
clone size: .
CDR3 protein: CASSQVTGGPGEQYF
CDR3 DNA: TGTGCCAGCAGCCAAGTGACGGGAGGGCCAGGCGAGCAGTACTTC

D gene: .
V gene: TRBV29-1
J gene: TRBJ2-1
clone size: many
CDR3 protein: CSGGPTWNEQFF
CDR3 DNA: TGCAGCGGTGGGCCCACCTGGAATGAGCAGTTCTTC

D gene: .
V gene: TRBV7-9
J gene: TRBJ2-3
clone size: .
CDR3 protein: CATSQSPNSFTDTQYF
CDR3 DNA: TGTGCCACCAGTCAGAGTCCAAACAGTTTCACAGATACGCAGTATTTT

D gene: .
V gene: TRBV5-1
J gene: TRBJ2-2
clone size: many
CDR3 protein: CASSLVRANTGELFF
CDR3 DNA: TGCGCCAGCAGCTTGGTGAGGGCGAACACCGGGGAGCTGTTTTTT

D gene: TRBD1
V gene: TRBV5-1
J gene: TRBJ2-7
clone size: few
CDR3 protein: CASSLVQGAKPGYEQYF
CDR3 DNA: TGCGCCAGCAGCTTGGTCCAGGGGGCAAAACCGGGCTACGAGCAGTACTTC

D gene: .
V gene: TRBV15
J gene: TRBJ2-1
clone size: few
CDR3 protein: CATSRGFYNEQFF
CDR3 DNA: TGTGCCACCAGCAGGGGATTCTACAATGAGCAGTTCTTC

D gene: .
V gene: TRBV5-6
J gene: TRBJ2-5
clone size: .
CDR3 protein: CASSFWTEEETQYF
CDR3 DNA: TGTGCCAGCAGCTTCTGGACGGAAGAAGAGACCCAGTACTTC

D gene: TRBD2
V gene: TRBV6-2/TRBV6-3
J gene: TRBJ2-1
clone size: few
CDR3 protein: CASTSAGGGGNEQFF
CDR3 DNA: TGTGCCAGCACCTCGGCTGGGGGCGGGGGGAATGAGCAGTTCTTC

D gene: TRBD1
V gene: TRBV29-1
J gene: TRBJ1-1
clone size: many
CDR3 protein: CSVRQGSVNTEAFF
CDR3 DNA: TGCAGCGTTAGACAGGGTTCGGTGAACACTGAAGCTTTCTTT

D gene: TRBD1
V gene: TRBV9
J gene: TRBJ2-7
clone size: .
CDR3 protein: CASSARQGAREQYF
CDR3 DNA: TGTGCCAGCAGCGCTAGACAGGGGGCTCGAGAGCAGTACTTC

D gene: .
V gene: TRBV12-3/TRBV12-4
J gene: TRBJ2-2
clone size: .
CDR3 protein: CASSLFRGADTGELFF
CDR3 DNA: TGTGCCAGCAGTTTGTTCAGGGGAGCGGACACCGGGGAGCTGTTTTTT

D gene: TRBD1
V gene: TRBV5-1
J gene: TRBJ2-5
clone size: .
CDR3 protein: CASTVDRAAETQYF
CDR3 DNA: TGCGCCAGCACCGTAGACAGGGCCGCAGAGACCCAGTACTTC

D gene: .
V gene: TRBV7-8
J gene: TRBJ2-3
clone size: .
CDR3 protein: CASSRDYLTQYF
CDR3 DNA: TGTGCCAGCAGTCGCGACTATCTTACGCAGTATTTT

D gene: .
V gene: TRBV10-3
J gene: TRBJ2-7
clone size: many
CDR3 protein: CAISRRGYEQYF
CDR3 DNA: TGTGCCATCAGTCGGCGGGGCTACGAGCAGTACTTC

D gene: TRBD2
V gene: TRBV6-2/TRBV6-3
J gene: TRBJ2-1
clone size: .
CDR3 protein: CASSTRTSGNFYNEQFF
CDR3 DNA: TGTGCCAGCAGTACCAGGACTAGCGGAAACTTTTACAATGAGCAGTTCTTC

D gene: .
V gene: TRBV12-3/TRBV12-4
J gene: TRBJ1-3
clone size: .
CDR3 protein: CASSSSLYSGNTIYF
CDR3 DNA: TGTGCCAGCAGTTCCTCACTCTACTCTGGAAACACCATATATTTT

D gene: TRBD1
V gene: TRBV6-2/TRBV6-3
J gene: TRBJ1-5
clone size: few
CDR3 protein: CASSFGQAPQPQHF
CDR3 DNA: TGTGCCAGCAGTTTTGGACAGGCCCCTCAGCCCCAGCATTTT

D gene: TRBD2
V gene: TRBV5-1
J gene: TRBJ2-1
clone size: few
CDR3 protein: CASSQLADHWDEQFF
CDR3 DNA: TGCGCCAGCAGCCAACTAGCGGACCATTGGGATGAGCAGTTCTTC

D gene: .
V gene: TRBV6-5
J gene: TRBJ2-5
clone size: .
CDR3 protein: CASSYGQLETQYF
CDR3 DNA: TGTGCCAGCAGTTACGGACAGCTGGAGACCCAGTACTTC

D gene: .
V gene: TRBV7-2
J gene: TRBJ2-2
clone size: .
CDR3 protein: CASSLGLSGKNTGELFF
CDR3 DNA: TGTGCCAGCAGCTTAGGGCTATCGGGAAAGAACACCGGGGAGCTGTTTTTT

D gene: TRBD2
V gene: TRBV6-1
J gene: TRBJ2-1
clone size: few
CDR3 protein: CASREAGGWNEQFF
CDR3 DNA: TGTGCCAGCAGAGAAGCGGGAGGGTGGAATGAGCAGTTCTTC

D gene: .
V gene: TRBV4-2
J gene: TRBJ2-2
clone size: few
CDR3 protein: CASSQEWGRNTGELFF
CDR3 DNA: TGTGCCAGCAGCCAAGAGTGGGGGCGGAACACCGGGGAGCTGTTTTTT

D gene: .
V gene: TRBV12-3/TRBV12-4
J gene: TRBJ1-2
clone size: few
CDR3 protein: CASTLDTNYGYTF
CDR3 DNA: TGTGCCAGCACCTTGGACACGAACTATGGCTACACCTTC

D gene: .
V gene: TRBV30
J gene: TRBJ2-2
clone size: .
CDR3 protein: CAWKGTGELFF
CDR3 DNA: TGTGCCTGGAAGGGCACCGGGGAGCTGTTTTTT

D gene: TRBD2
V gene: TRBV7-9
J gene: TRBJ2-3
clone size: few
CDR3 protein: CASSGLAGGESDTQYF
CDR3 DNA: TGTGCCAGCAGCGGACTAGCGGGTGGAGAGTCAGATACGCAGTATTTT

D gene: TRBD2
V gene: TRBV12-3/TRBV12-4
J gene: TRBJ2-1
clone size: many
CDR3 protein: CASSRTGGGQNEQFF
CDR3 DNA: TGTGCCAGCAGCCGTACTGGCGGGGGGCAGAATGAGCAGTTCTTC

D gene: TRBD1
V gene: TRBV7-8
J gene: TRBJ2-5
clone size: .
CDR3 protein: CASSLAGQGAKTQYF
CDR3 DNA: TGTGCCAGCAGCTTAGCAGGACAGGGGGCGAAGACCCAGTACTTC

D gene: .
V gene: TRBV10-3
J gene: TRBJ2-3
clone size: few
CDR3 protein: CAISESRSLDTQYF
CDR3 DNA: TGTGCCATCAGTGAGTCGAGGAGTTTAGATACGCAGTATTTT

D gene: .
V gene: TRBV18
J gene: TRBJ2-7
clone size: .
CDR3 protein: CASSPPSQPEQYF
CDR3 DNA: TGTGCCAGCTCACCACCGAGCCAGCCTGAGCAGTACTTC

D gene: TRBD2
V gene: TRBV4-1
J gene: TRBJ2-3
clone size: .
CDR3 protein: CASSQDRLAGGPSTDTQYF
CDR3 DNA: TGCGCCAGCAGCCAAGACAGACTAGCGGGGGGCCCCAGCACAGATACGCAGTATTTT

D gene: .
V gene: TRBV20-1
J gene: TRBJ1-4
clone size: .
CDR3 protein: CSARGGGGTANEKLFF
CDR3 DNA: TGCAGTGCTAGAGGGGGTGGGGGGACTGCTAATGAAAAACTGTTTTTT

D gene: TRBD2
V gene: TRBV24-1
J gene: TRBJ2-2
clone size: .
CDR3 protein: CATSGKSGRPTGELFF
CDR3 DNA: TGTGCCACCAGTGGAAAATCCGGGAGGCCCACCGGGGAGCTGTTTTTT

D gene: .
V gene: TRBV11-2
J gene: TRBJ2-7
clone size: .
CDR3 protein: CASSRDALTYEQYF
CDR3 DNA: TGTGCCAGCAGCAGGGACGCACTCACCTACGAGCAGTACTTC

D gene: TRBD1
V gene: TRBV12-3/TRBV12-4
J gene: TRBJ2-3
clone size: .
CDR3 protein: CASSLRTGTGLAQYF
CDR3 DNA: TGTGCCAGCAGTTTACGAACCGGGACAGGATTGGCGCAGTATTTT

D gene: TRBD1
V gene: TRBV7-2
J gene: TRBJ2-5
clone size: few
CDR3 protein: CASSLPGQGQETQYF
CDR3 DNA: TGTGCCAGCAGCTTACCGGGACAGGGACAAGAGACCCAGTACTTC

D gene: TRBD1
V gene: TRBV7-2
J gene: TRBJ2-5
clone size: few
CDR3 protein: CASSYQGAGETQYF
CDR3 DNA: TGTGCCAGCAGCTACCAGGGGGCGGGAGAGACCCAGTACTTC

D gene: .
V gene: TRBV7-9
J gene: TRBJ2-3
clone size: .
CDR3 protein: CALEGGNTDTQYF
CDR3 DNA: TGTGCCCTAGAGGGAGGCAACACAGATACGCAGTATTTT

D gene: .
V gene: TRBV7-9
J gene: TRBJ1-1
clone size: few
CDR3 protein: CASSRGGSNTEAFF
CDR3 DNA: TGTGCCAGCAGCCGCGGGGGATCGAACACTGAAGCTTTCTTT

D gene: .
V gene: TRBV4-1
J gene: TRBJ2-7
clone size: .
CDR3 protein: CASSQVTGPTYEQYF
CDR3 DNA: TGCGCCAGCAGCCAAGTTACAGGACCAACCTACGAGCAGTACTTC

D gene: TRBD2
V gene: TRBV7-2
J gene: TRBJ2-3
clone size: few
CDR3 protein: CASSLTSGEADTQYF
CDR3 DNA: TGTGCCAGCAGCTTAACTAGCGGGGAGGCAGATACGCAGTATTTT

D gene: TRBD2
V gene: TRBV7-9
J gene: TRBJ2-3
clone size: .
CDR3 protein: CASRPGLAGGPTDTQYF
CDR3 DNA: TGTGCCAGCAGACCGGGGCTAGCGGGAGGGCCCACAGATACGCAGTATTTT

D gene: .
V gene: TRBV12-3/TRBV12-4
J gene: TRBJ1-5
clone size: .
CDR3 protein: CASRDSNNQPQHF
CDR3 DNA: TGTGCCAGCAGGGACAGTAACAATCAGCCCCAGCATTTT

D gene: TRBD1
V gene: TRBV3-1
J gene: TRBJ2-3
clone size: .
CDR3 protein: CASSHLRQGGDTQYF
CDR3 DNA: TGTGCCAGCAGCCACCTTCGACAGGGTGGAGATACGCAGTATTTT